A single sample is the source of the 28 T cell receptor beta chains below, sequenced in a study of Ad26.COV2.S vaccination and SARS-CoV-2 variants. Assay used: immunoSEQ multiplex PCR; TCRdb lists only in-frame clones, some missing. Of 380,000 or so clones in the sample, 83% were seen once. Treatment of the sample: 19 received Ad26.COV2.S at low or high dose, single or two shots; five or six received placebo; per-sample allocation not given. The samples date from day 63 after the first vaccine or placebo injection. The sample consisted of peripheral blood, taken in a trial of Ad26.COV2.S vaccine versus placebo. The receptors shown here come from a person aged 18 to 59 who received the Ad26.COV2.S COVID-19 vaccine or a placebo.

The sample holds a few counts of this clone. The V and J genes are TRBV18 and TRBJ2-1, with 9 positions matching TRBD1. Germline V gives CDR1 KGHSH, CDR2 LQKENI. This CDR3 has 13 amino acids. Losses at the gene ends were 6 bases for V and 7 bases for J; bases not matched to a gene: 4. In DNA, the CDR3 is TGTGCCAGCTCGACAGGGGGGAGGAATGAGCAGTTCTTC. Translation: CASSTGGRNEQFF.

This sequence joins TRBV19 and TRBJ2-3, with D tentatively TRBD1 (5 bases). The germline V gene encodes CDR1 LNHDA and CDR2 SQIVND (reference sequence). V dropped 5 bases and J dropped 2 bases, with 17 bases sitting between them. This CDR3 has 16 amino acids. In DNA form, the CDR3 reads TGTGCCAGTAGTGAACAGGCGACACTTGACACAGATACGCAGTATTTT. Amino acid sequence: CASSEQATLDTDTQYF.

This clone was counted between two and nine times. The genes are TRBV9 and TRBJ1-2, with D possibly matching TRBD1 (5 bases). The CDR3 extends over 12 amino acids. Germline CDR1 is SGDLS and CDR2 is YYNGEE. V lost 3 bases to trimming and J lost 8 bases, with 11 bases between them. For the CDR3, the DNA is TGTGCCAGCAGCGCGGGGGTATGGGGCTACACCTTC. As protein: CASSAGVWGYTF. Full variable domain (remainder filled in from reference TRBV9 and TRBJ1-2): DSGVTQTPKHLITATGQRVTLRCSPRSGDLSVYWYQQSLDQGLQFLIQYYNGEERAKGNILERFSAQQFPDLHSELNLSSLELGDSALYFCASSAGVWGYTFGSGTRLTVV.

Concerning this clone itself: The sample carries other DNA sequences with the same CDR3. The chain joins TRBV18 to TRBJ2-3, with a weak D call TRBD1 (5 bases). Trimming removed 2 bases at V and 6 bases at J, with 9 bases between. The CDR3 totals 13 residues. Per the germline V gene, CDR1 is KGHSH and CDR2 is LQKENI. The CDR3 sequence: CASSPGAGDTQYF. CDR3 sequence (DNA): TGTGCCAGCTCACCAGGGGCAGGGGATACGCAGTATTTT.

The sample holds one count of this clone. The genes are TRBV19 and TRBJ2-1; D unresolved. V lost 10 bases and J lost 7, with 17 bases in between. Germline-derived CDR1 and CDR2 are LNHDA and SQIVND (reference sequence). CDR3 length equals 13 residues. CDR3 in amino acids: CATSNSVGNEQFF. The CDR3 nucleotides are TGTGCCACCTCGAACTCGGTCGGGAATGAGCAGTTCTTC. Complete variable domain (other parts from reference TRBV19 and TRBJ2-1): DGGITQSPKYLFRKEGQNVTLSCEQNLNHDAMYWYRQDPGQGLRLIYYSQIVNDFQKGDIAEGYSVSREKKESFPLTVTSAQKNPTAFYLCATSNSVGNEQFFGPGTRLTVL.

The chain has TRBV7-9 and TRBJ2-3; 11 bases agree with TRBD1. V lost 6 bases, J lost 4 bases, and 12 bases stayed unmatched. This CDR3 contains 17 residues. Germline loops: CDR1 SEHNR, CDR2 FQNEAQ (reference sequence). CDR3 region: CASSGTGGSPTSDTQYF. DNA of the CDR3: TGTGCCAGCAGTGGGACAGGGGGGTCCCCCACTTCAGATACGCAGTATTTT.

Here the CDR3 reads CASSLFVGETQYF. In DNA form, the CDR3 reads TGTGCCAGCAGTTTATTCGTAGGAGAGACCCAGTACTTC. The gene calls are TRBV12-3 or TRBV12-4 and TRBJ2-5; D remains ambiguous. CDR3 length: 13 residues. With 2 bases removed from V and 4 bases from J, the gap between germline ends came to 8 bases.

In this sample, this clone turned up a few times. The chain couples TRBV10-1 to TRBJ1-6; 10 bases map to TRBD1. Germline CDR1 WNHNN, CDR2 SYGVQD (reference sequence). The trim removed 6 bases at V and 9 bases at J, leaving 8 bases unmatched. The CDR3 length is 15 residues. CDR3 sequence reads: CASRATGGVSSPLHF. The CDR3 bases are TGCGCCAGCAGAGCGACAGGGGGCGTGAGTTCACCCCTCCACTTT.

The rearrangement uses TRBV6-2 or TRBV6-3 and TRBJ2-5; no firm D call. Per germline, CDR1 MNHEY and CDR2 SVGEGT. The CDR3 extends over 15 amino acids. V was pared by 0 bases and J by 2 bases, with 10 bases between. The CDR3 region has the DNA TGTGCCAGCAGTTACTCGACGTGGTCTCAAGAGACCCAGTACTTC. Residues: CASSYSTWSQETQYF.

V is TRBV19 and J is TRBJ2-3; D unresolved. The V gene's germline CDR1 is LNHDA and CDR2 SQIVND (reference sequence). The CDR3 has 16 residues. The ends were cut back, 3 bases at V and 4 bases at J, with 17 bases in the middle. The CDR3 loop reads CASSMAVLPSADTQYF. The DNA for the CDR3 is TGTGCCAGTAGTATGGCGGTCCTCCCTTCGGCAGATACGCAGTATTTT.

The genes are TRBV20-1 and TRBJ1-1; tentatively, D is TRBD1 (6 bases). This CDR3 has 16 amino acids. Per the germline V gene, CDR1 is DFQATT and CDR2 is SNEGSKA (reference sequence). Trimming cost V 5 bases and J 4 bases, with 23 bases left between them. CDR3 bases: TGCAGTGCTTGTGGGGCCGGGGCGGGGGCAGGCACTGAAGCTTTCTTT. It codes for CSACGAGAGAGTEAFF.

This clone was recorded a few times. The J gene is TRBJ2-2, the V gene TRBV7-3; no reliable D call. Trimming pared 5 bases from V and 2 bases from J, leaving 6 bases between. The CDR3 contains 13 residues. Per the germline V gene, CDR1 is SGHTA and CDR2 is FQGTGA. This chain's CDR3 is CASSGRNTGELFF. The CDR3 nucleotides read TGTGCCAGCAGCGGCCGAAACACCGGGGAGCTGTTTTTT.

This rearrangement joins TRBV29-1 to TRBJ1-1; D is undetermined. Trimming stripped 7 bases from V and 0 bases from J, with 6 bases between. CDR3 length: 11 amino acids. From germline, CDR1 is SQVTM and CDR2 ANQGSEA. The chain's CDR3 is CSASVNTEAFF. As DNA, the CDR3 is TGCAGCGCCTCAGTGAACACTGAAGCTTTCTTT.

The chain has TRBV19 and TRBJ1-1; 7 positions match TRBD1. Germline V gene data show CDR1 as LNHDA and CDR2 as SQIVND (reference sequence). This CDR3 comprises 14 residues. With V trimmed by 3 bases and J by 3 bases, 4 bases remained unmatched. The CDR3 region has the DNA TGTGCCAGTAGTATGAACAGGGGCTACACTGAAGCTTTCTTT. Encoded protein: CASSMNRGYTEAFF.

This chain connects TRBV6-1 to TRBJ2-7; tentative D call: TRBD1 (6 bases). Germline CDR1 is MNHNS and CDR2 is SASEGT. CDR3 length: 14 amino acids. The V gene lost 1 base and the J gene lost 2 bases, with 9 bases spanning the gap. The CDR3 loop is CASSEDRAAYEQYF. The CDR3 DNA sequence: TGTGCCAGCAGTGAAGACAGGGCGGCCTACGAGCAGTACTTC.

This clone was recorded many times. The CDR3 DNA reads as TGTGCCAGCAGTGACAGGGGAAGTACGCCCCAGCATTTT. Translated: CASSDRGSTPQHF. The chain links TRBV27 to TRBJ1-5, with 8 bases aligning to TRBD1. The CDR3 extends over 13 amino acids. After removal of 5 bases from V and 9 bases from J, the junction contained 6 bases not matched to a gene. The V gene's germline CDR1 is MNHEY and CDR2 SMNVEV (reference sequence).

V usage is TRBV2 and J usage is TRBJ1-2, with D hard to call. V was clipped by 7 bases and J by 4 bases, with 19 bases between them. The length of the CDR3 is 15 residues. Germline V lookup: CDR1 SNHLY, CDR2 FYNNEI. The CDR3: CASNEREGETYGYTF. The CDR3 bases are TGTGCCAGCAACGAGAGGGAGGGCGAAACCTATGGCTACACCTTC.

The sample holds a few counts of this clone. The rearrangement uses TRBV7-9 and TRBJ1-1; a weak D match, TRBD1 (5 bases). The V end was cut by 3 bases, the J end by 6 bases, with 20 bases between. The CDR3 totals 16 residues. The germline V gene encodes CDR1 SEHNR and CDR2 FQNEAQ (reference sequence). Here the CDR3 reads CASSLGRPEKDSEAFF. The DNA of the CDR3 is TGTGCCAGCAGCTTGGGACGGCCTGAAAAAGACTCTGAAGCTTTCTTT.

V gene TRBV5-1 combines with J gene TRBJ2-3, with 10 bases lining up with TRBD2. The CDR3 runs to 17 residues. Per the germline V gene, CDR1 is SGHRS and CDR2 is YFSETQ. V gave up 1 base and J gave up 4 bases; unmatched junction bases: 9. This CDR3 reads CASSLPPGLASSDTQYF. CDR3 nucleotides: TGCGCCAGCAGCTTGCCCCCGGGACTAGCGAGCTCAGATACGCAGTATTTT. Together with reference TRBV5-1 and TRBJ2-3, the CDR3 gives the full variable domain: KAGVTQTPRYLIKTRGQQVTLSCSPISGHRSVSWYQQTPGQGLQFLFEYFSETQRNKGNFPGRFSGRQFSNSRSEMNVSTLELGDSALYLCASSLPPGLASSDTQYFGPGTRLTVL.

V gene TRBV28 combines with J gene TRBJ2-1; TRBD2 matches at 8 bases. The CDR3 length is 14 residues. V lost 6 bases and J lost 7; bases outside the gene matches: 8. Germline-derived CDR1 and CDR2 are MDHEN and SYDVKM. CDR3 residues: CASSLAGGKNEQFF. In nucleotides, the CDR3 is TGTGCCAGCAGCCTAGCGGGCGGAAAGAATGAGCAGTTCTTC.

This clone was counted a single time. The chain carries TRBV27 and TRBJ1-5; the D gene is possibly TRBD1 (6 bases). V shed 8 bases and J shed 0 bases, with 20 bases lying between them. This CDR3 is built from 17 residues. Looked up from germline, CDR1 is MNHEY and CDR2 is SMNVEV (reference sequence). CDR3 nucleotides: TGTGCCAGCCGCGCCCGAGGGGGACTCTATAGCAATCAGCCCCAGCATTTT. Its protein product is CASRARGGLYSNQPQHF.

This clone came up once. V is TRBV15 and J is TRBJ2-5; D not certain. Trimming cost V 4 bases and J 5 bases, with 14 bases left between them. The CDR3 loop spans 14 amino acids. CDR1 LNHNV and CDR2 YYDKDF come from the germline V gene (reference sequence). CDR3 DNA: TGTGCCACCAGCACCGATTTAGGACCGGAGACCCAGTACTTC. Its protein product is CATSTDLGPETQYF.

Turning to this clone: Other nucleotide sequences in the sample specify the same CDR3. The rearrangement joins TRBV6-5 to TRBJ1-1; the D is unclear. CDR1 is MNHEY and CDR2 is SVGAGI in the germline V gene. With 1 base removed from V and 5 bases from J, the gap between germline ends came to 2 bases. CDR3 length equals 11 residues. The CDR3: CASSYLTEAFF. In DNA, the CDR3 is TGTGCCAGCAGTTACTTAACTGAAGCTTTCTTT.

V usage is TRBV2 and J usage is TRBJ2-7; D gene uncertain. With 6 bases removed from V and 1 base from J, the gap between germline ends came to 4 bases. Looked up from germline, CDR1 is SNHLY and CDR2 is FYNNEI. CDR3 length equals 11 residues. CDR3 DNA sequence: TGTGCCAGCAGGGCGTCCTACGAGCAGTACTTC. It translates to CASRASYEQYF. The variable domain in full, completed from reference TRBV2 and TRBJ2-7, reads EPEVTQTPSHQVTQMGQEVILRCVPISNHLYFYWYRQILGQKVEFLVSFYNNEISEKSEIFDDQFSVERPDGSNFTLKIRSTKLEDSAMYFCASRASYEQYFGPGTRLTVT.

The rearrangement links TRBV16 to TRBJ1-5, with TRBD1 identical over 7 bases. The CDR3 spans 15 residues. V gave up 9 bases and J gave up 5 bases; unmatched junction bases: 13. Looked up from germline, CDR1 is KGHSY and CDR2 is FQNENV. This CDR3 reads CASILDQGGDQPQHF. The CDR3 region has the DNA TGTGCCAGTATCCTGGACCAGGGGGGAGATCAGCCCCAGCATTTT.

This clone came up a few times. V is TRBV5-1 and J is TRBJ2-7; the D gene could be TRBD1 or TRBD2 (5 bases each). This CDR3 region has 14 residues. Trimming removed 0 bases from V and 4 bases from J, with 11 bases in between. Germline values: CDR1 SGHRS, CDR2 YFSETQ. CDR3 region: CASSLGDARYEQYF. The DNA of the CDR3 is TGCGCCAGCAGCTTGGGGGACGCCAGATACGAGCAGTACTTC.

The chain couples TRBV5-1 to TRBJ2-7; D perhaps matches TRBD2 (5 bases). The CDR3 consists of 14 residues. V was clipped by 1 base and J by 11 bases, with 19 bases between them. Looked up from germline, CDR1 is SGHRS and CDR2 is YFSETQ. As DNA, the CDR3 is TGCGCCAGCAGCTTGTACGGCACGGACGGGAAGGAGTACTTC. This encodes CASSLYGTDGKEYF.

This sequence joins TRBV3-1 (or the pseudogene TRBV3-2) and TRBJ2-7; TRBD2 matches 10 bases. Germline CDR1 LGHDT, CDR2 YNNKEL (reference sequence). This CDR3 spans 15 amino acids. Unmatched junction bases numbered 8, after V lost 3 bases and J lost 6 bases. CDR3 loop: CASSQERLAGIEQYF. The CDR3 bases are TGTGCCAGCAGCCAGGAAAGACTAGCGGGTATCGAGCAGTACTTC.